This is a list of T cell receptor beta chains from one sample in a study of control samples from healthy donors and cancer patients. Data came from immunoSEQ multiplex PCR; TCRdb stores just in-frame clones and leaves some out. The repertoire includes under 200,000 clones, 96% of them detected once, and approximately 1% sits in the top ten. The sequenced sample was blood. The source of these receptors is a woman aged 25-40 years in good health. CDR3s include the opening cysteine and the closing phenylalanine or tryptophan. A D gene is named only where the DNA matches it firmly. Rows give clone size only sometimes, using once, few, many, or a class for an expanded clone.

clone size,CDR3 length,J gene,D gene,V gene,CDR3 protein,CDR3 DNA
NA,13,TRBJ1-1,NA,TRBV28,CASSLVGPTEAFF,TGTGCCAGCAGTTTAGTAGGTCCCACTGAAGCTTTCTTT
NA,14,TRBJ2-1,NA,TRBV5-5,CASSLYGAELEQFF,TGTGCCAGCAGCTTGTATGGGGCGGAGCTTGAGCAGTTCTTC
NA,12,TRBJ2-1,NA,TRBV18,CASSPPYYEQFF,TGTGCCAGCTCACCACCTTACTATGAGCAGTTCTTC
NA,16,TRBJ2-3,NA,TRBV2,CASTPGGPRGTDTQYF,TGTGCCAGCACCCCCGGGGGGCCCCGAGGCACAGATACGCAGTATTTT
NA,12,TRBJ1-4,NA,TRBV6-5,CASSFVGEKLFF,TGTGCCAGCAGTTTTGTAGGTGAAAAACTGTTTTTT
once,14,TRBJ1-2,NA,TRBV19,CASRLGGKSYGYTF,TGTGCCAGTAGACTAGGGGGTAAGAGCTATGGCTACACCTTC
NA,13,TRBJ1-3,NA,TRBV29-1,CSVSWSSGNTIYF,TGCAGCGTCAGTTGGAGCTCTGGAAACACCATATATTTT
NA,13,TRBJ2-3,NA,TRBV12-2,CASRQRQTDTQYF,TGTGCAAGTCGCCAGCGACAGACAGATACGCAGTATTTT
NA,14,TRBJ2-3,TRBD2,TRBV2,CASSAGTRVDTQYF,TGTGCCAGCAGTGCCGGGACTAGGGTGGATACGCAGTATTTT
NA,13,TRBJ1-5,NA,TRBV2,CASSWTVNQPQHF,TGTGCCAGCAGTTGGACAGTTAATCAGCCCCAGCATTTT
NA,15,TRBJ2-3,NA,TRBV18,CASSPSGARADTQYF,TGTGCCAGCTCACCCTCCGGGGCAAGGGCAGATACGCAGTATTTT
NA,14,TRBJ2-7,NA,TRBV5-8,CASSATGQYLEQYF,TGTGCCAGCAGCGCTACCGGACAGTATCTTGAGCAGTACTTC
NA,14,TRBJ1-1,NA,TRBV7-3,CASSPTGGNTEAFF,TGTGCCAGCAGCCCGACGGGGGGGAACACTGAAGCTTTCTTT
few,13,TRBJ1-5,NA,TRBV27,CASSLFGNQPQHF,TGTGCCAGCAGTTTATTTGGCAATCAGCCCCAGCATTTT
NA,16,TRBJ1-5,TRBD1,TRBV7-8,CASSRDRGLINQPQHF,TGTGCCAGCAGCCGGGACAGGGGGCTGATCAATCAGCCCCAGCATTTT
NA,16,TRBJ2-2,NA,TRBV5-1,CASSLDGRPNTGELFF,TGCGCCAGCAGCTTGGATGGCAGACCGAACACCGGGGAGCTGTTTTTT
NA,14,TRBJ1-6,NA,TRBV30,CAWRAIQSNSPLHF,TGTGCCTGGAGAGCAATACAGAGTAATTCACCCCTCCACTTT
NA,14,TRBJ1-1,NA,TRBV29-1,CSVDVSTKQTEAFF,TGCAGCGTTGACGTCTCGACGAAACAAACTGAAGCTTTCTTT
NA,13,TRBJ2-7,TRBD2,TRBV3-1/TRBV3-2,CASSQSPTSVQYF,TGTGCCAGCAGCCAAAGCCCGACTAGCGTGCAGTACTTC
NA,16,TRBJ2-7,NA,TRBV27,CASSLSAGTHSYEQYF,TGTGCCAGCAGTTTATCCGCCGGGACCCATAGCTACGAGCAGTACTTC
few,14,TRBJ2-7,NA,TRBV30,CAWSRTHASAEQYF,TGTGCCTGGAGCCGGACCCACGCTTCGGCCGAGCAGTACTTC
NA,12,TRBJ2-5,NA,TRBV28,CASEGTGETQYF,TGTGCCAGCGAAGGGACGGGGGAGACCCAGTACTTC
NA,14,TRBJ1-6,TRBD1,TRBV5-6,CASSLRGTNSPLHF,TGTGCCAGCAGCCTCAGGGGGACTAATTCACCCCTCCACTTT